This T cell receptor beta chain came from a study of immune cell composition in non-small cell lung cancer. Looked up from germline, CDR1 is MNHEY and CDR2 is SMNVEV (reference sequence). J was trimmed by 4 bases and V by 3 bases; bases with no gene match: 8. The length of the CDR3 is 16 residues. Normal lung was taken at the farthest possible site, at least 3 cm from tumour. The table came from immunoSEQ multiplex PCR; TCRdb's copy has only in-frame clones and leaves some out. The table includes more than 8,500 clones, roughly 69% detected once. V gene TRBV27 combines with J gene TRBJ2-5, with 10 bases fitting TRBD2. This TCR was sampled from a human donor with non-small cell lung cancer. Sequenced: non-adjacent lung tissue. The CDR3 bases are TGTGCCAGCAGTTTCGGCCTAGCGGGGGCCTTAGAGACCCAGTACTTC. Its translation: CASSFGLAGALETQYF.